This T cell receptor beta chain was sequenced in a study of blood T cell repertoires in COVID-19. Study at large: COVID-19 samples from acute and convalescent phases originated in the United States, Italy and Spain. Nucleic acid was either cDNA or gDNA, and it came from T cells, B-cell-depleted T cells, or PBMCs.

The CDR3 has 15 amino acids. Germline CDR1 is LGHDT and CDR2 is YNNKEL (reference sequence). Trimming shortened V by 2 bases and J by 2 bases, and 13 bases separated the two germline ends. The Seattle patients, enrolled during active infection, were followed longitudinally. Authors' analysis steps: For nucleated cells, counts were estimated from reference gene primer amplification. Profiling relied on immunoSEQ multiplex PCR, and the TCRdb table lists in-frame clones only, not all of them. That table furnishes V, J and clone size, whereas the DNA furnished D and trimming. The sample contains tens of thousands of clones, roughly 77% of which appear only once.

The TCR originated in a woman in her 70s with COVID-19, enrolled during active disease. The rearrangement joins TRBV3-1 (or the pseudogene TRBV3-2) to TRBJ2-7; D perhaps matches TRBD2 (5 bases). Sequenced material: peripheral blood. The CDR3 sequence: CASSQMFRGPYEQYF. In nucleotides, the CDR3 is TGTGCCAGCAGCCAAATGTTCCGGGGTCCCTACGAGCAGTACTTC.